Below are 5 T cell receptor beta chains sequenced from a single sample in a study of T cells and copy number aberrations in small-cell lung cancer. Sequencing was performed with immunoSEQ multiplex PCR; in TCRdb, only in-frame clones are kept and a portion is missing. The sample consists of fewer than 2,000 clones, 70% to 90% of them appearing once. Sample: normal tissue next to the tumor. Receptors originate from a man aged 60 to 75 with small cell lung cancer.

The gene calls are TRBV4-2 and TRBJ2-7, with 8 positions matching TRBD2. Germline loops: CDR1 LGHNA, CDR2 YNFKEQ. The CDR3 is made up of 16 amino acids. With 0 bases clipped from V and 2 bases from J, the junction kept 6 bases outside the gene matches. The CDR3 DNA is TGTGCCAGCAGCCAAGAAGAAGCGGGAGCGACCTACGAGCAGTACTTC. Translation: CASSQEEAGATYEQYF.

V gene TRBV11-2 combines with J gene TRBJ2-5; 15 bases match TRBD2. Trimming cost V 4 bases and J 5 bases; bases outside gene matches: 2. CDR3 length: 15 residues. CDR1 SGHAT and CDR2 FQNNGV come from the germline V gene. The CDR3 sequence is CASSSGLAGGETQYF. CDR3 nucleotides: TGTGCCAGCAGCTCCGGACTAGCGGGAGGGGAGACCCAGTACTTC.

The chain joins TRBV27 to TRBJ1-1; 8 positions match TRBD1. V shed 0 bases and J 1 base; nucleotides not matched to a gene: 1. The CDR3 contains 15 residues. Germline CDR1 is MNHEY and CDR2 is SMNVEV (reference sequence). CDR3 residues: CASSLSGTGNTEAFF. For the CDR3, the DNA is TGTGCCAGCAGTTTATCAGGGACAGGGAACACTGAAGCTTTCTTT.

The chain carries TRBV19 and TRBJ1-5; TRBD1 matches 7 bases. Unmatched junction bases numbered 8, after V lost 3 bases and J lost 3 bases. Germline loops: CDR1 LNHDA, CDR2 SQIVND (reference sequence). CDR3 length: 16 amino acids. Here the CDR3 reads CASSIPQGINNQPQHF. The CDR3 nucleotides are TGTGCCAGTAGTATCCCACAGGGGATTAACAATCAGCCCCAGCATTTT.

This clone was detected only once. Because the CDR3 is missing its conserved closing phenylalanine or tryptophan, this is likely a read error. Because the CDR3's place on the DNA is in doubt, the DNA is left out and the CDR3 is given as listed by TCRdb. The chain employs TRBV6-5 and TRBJ1-1. Germline-derived CDR1 and CDR2 are MNHEY and SVGAGI. With termini counted, the CDR3 has 13 amino acids. CDR3 sequence reads: CASSYSRYGSEVY.